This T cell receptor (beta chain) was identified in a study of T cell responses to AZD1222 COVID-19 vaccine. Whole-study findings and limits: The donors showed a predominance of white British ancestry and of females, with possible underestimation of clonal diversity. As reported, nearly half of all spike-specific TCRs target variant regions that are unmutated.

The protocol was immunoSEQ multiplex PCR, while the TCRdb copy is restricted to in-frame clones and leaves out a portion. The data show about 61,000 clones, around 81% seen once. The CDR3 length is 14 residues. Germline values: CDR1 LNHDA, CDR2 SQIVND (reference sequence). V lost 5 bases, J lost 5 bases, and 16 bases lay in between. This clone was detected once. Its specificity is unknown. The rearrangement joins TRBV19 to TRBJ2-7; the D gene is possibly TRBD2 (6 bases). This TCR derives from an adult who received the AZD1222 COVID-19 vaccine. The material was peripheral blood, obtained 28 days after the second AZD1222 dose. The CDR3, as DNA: TGTGCCAGTAGTCCTTGGACGGGAGTCCACGAGCAGTACTTC. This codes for CASSPWTGVHEQYF.